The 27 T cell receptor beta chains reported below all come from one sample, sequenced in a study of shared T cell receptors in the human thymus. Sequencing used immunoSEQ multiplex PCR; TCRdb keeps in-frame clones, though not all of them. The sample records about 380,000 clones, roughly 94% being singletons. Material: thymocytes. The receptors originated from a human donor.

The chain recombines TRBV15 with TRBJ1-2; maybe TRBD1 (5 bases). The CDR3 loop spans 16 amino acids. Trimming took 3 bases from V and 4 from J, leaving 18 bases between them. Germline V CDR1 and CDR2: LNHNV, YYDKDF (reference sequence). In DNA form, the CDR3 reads TGTGCCACCAGCAGTCGACCTACAGGCTCCAGCTATGGCTACACCTTC. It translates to CATSSRPTGSSYGYTF.

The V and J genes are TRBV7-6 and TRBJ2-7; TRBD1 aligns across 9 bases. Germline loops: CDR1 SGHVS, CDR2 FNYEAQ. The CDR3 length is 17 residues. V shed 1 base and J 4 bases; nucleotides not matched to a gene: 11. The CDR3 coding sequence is TGTGCCAGCAGCTTAGAGGGAGGCGGGACAGGGCTTTACGAGCAGTACTTC. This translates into CASSLEGGGTGLYEQYF.

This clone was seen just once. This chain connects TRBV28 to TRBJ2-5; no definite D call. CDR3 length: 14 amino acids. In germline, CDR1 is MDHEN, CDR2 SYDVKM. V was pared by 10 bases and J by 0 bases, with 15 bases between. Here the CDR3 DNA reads TGTGCCACCAAAGACGGGCTATACCAAGAGACCCAGTACTTC. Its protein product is CATKDGLYQETQYF.

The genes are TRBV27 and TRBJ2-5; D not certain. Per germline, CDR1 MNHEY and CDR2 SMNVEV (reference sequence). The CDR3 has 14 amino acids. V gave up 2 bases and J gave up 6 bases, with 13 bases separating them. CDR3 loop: CASSLDLDGQTQYF. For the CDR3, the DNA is TGTGCCAGCAGTTTAGACCTTGATGGACAGACCCAGTACTTC.

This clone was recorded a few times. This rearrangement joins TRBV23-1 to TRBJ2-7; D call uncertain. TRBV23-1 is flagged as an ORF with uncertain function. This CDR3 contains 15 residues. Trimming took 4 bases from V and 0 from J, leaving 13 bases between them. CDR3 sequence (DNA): TGCGCCAGCAGTCCCCCGGACCCTCGCTCCTACGAGCAGTACTTC. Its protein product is CASSPPDPRSYEQYF.

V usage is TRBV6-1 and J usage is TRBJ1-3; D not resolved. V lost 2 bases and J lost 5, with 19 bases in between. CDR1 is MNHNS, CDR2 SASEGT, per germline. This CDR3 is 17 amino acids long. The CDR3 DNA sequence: TGTGCCAGCAGTGAAAAAGGGAAACAGATTTTAAGAAACACCATATATTTT. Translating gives CASSEKGKQILRNTIYF.

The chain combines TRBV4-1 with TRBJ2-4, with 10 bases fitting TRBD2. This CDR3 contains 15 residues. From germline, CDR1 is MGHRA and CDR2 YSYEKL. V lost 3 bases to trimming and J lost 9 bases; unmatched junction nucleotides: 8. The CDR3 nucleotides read TGCGCCAGCAGCCACTCGGTAGCGGGAGGAAGCATTCAGTACTTC. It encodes CASSHSVAGGSIQYF.

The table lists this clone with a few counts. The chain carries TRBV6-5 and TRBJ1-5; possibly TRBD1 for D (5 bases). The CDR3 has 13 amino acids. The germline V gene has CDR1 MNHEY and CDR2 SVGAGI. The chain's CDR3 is CASGGRGNQPQHF. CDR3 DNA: TGTGCGAGCGGGGGGAGGGGCAATCAGCCCCAGCATTTT.

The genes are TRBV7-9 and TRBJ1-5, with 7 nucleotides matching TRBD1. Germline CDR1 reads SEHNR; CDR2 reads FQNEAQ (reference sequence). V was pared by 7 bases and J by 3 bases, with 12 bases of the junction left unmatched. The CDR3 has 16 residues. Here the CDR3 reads CASTRDTGDYNQPQHF. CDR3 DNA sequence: TGTGCCAGCACCCGCGATACAGGGGACTACAATCAGCCCCAGCATTTT.

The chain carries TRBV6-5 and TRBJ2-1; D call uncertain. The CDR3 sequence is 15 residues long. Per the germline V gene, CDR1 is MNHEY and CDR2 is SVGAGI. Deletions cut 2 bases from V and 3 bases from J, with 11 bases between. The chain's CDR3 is CASSYAYGLYNEQFF. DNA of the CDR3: TGTGCCAGCAGTTACGCCTACGGCCTCTACAATGAGCAGTTCTTC.

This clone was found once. The CDR3 nucleotides read TGCGCCAGCAGCCAAGGGCTAGGCGAGCAGTTCTTC. Its protein product is CASSQGLGEQFF. The rearrangement joins TRBV4-1 to TRBJ2-1; D unresolved. Trimming took 1 base from V and 10 from J, leaving 8 bases between them. The CDR3 has 12 amino acids. CDR1 is MGHRA and CDR2 is YSYEKL in the germline V gene.

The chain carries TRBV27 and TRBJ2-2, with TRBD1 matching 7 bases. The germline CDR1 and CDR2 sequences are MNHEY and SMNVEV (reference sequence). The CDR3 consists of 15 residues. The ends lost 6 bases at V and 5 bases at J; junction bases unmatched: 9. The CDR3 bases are TGTGCCAGCAGCGCCACACCGACAGGGACCGGGGAGCTGTTTTTT. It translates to CASSATPTGTGELFF.

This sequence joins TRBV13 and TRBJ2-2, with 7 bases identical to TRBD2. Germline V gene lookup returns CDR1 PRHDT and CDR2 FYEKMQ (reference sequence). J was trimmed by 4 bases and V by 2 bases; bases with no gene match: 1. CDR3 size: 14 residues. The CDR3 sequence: CASSLWGGTGELFF. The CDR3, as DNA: TGTGCCAGCAGCTTATGGGGGGGCACCGGGGAGCTGTTTTTT.

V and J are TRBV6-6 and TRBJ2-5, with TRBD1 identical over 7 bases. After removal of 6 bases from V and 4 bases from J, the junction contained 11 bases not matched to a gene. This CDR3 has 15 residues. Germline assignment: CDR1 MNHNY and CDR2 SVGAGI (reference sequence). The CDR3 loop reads CASSRTTGNIETQYF. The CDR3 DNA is TGTGCCAGCAGCCGTACGACAGGGAATATAGAGACCCAGTACTTC.

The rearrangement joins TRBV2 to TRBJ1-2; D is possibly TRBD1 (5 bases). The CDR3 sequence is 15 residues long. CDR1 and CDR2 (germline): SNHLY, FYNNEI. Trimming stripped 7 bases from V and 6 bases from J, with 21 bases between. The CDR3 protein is CASNLPRGGDHGYTF. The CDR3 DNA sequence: TGTGCCAGCAACCTCCCTCGGGGGGGGGACCATGGCTACACCTTC.

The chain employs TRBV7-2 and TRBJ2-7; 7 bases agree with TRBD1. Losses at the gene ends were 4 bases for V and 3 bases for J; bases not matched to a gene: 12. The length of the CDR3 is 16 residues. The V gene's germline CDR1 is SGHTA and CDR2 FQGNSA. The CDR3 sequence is CASSSSQGVEFYEQYF. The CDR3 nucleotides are TGTGCCAGCAGCTCTTCGCAGGGGGTAGAGTTCTACGAGCAGTACTTC.

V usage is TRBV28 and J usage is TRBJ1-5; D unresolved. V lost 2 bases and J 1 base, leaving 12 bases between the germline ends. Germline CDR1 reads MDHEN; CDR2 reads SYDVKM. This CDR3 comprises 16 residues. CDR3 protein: CASSLRITLSNQPQHF. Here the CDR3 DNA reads TGTGCCAGCAGTTTAAGGATAACACTAAGCAATCAGCCCCAGCATTTT.

CDR3 in amino acids: CASSFRSPGWDTGELFF. The CDR3 DNA reads TGTGCCAGCAGCTTCAGATCCCCCGGATGGGACACCGGGGAGCTGTTTTTT. The chain combines TRBV11-3 with TRBJ2-2; D unclear. The V end lost 3 bases, the J end lost 3 bases, and 17 bases lay between the germline ends. The CDR3 loop spans 17 amino acids. Germline-derived CDR1 and CDR2 are SGHNT and YENEEA.

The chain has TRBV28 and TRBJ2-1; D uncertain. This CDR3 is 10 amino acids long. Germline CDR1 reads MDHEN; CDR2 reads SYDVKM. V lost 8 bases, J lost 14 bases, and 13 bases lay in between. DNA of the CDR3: TGTGCCAGCGGTCGACGGAAAAAGTTCTTC. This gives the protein CASGRRKKFF.

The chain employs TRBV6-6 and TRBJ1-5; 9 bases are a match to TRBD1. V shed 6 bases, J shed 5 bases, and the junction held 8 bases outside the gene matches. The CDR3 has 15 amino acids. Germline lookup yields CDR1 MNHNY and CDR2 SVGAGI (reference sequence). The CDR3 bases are TGTGCCAGCAGCTATGACAGGGGGGGACATCAGCCCCAGCATTTT. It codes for CASSYDRGGHQPQHF.

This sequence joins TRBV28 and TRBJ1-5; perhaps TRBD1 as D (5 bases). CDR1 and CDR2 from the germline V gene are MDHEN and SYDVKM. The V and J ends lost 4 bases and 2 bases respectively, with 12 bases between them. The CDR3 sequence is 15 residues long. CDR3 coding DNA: TGTGCCAGCAGTTCTGAGGGGTTTCGCAATCAGCCCCAGCATTTT. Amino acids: CASSSEGFRNQPQHF.

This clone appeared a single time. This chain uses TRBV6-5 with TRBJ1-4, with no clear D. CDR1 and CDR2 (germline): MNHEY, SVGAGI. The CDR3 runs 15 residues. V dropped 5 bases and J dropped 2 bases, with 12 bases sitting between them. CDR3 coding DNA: TGTGCCAGCAGTCCCTCCGGGTCGACTAATGAAAAACTGTTTTTT. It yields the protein CASSPSGSTNEKLFF.

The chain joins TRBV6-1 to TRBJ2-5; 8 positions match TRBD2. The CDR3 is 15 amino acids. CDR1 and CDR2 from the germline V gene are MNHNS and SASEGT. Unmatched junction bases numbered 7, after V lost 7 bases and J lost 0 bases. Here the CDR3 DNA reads TGTGCCAGCATCTTACTAGCGGAGTACCAAGAGACCCAGTACTTC. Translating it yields CASILLAEYQETQYF.

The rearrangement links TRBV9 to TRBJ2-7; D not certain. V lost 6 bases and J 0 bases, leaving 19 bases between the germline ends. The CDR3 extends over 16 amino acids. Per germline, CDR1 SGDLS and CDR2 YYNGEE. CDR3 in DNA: TGTGCCAGCACCACGTGGGTTCGTAGGGACTCCTACGAGCAGTACTTC. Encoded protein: CASTTWVRRDSYEQYF. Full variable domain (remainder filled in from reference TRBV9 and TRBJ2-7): DSGVTQTPKHLITATGQRVTLRCSPRSGDLSVYWYQQSLDQGLQFLIQYYNGEERAKGNILERFSAQQFPDLHSELNLSSLELGDSALYFCASTTWVRRDSYEQYFGPGTRLTVT.

The CDR3 sequence is CASSSNTPGPQETQYF. CDR3 bases: TGTGCCAGCAGCTCGAATACTCCGGGACCCCAAGAGACCCAGTACTTC. This chain connects TRBV13 to TRBJ2-5; D is tentatively TRBD1 or TRBD2 (5 bases each). The ends were cut back, 4 bases at V and 1 base at J, with 16 bases in the middle. This CDR3 contains 16 residues. In germline, CDR1 is PRHDT, CDR2 FYEKMQ (reference sequence).

The CDR3 region is CASSETETQYF. The DNA for the CDR3 is TGTGCCAGCAGTGAAACGGAGACCCAGTACTTC. The gene calls are TRBV25-1 and TRBJ2-5; unclear D gene. Germline assignment: CDR1 MGHDK and CDR2 SYGVNS. The CDR3 runs to 11 residues. V was pared by 2 bases and J by 5 bases, with 3 bases between. Drawing the rest from reference TRBV25-1 and TRBJ2-5, the complete variable domain is EADIYQTPRYLVIGTGKKITLECSQTMGHDKMYWYQQDPGMELHLIHYSYGVNSTEKGDLSSESTVSRIRTEHFPLTLESARPSHTSQYLCASSETETQYFGPGTRLLVL.

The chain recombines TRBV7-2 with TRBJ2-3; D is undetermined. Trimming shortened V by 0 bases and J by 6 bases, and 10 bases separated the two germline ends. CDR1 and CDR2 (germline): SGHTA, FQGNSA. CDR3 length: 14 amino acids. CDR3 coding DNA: TGTGCCAGCAGCTTAGCGGTTTCCTGGGATACGCAGTATTTT. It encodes CASSLAVSWDTQYF.